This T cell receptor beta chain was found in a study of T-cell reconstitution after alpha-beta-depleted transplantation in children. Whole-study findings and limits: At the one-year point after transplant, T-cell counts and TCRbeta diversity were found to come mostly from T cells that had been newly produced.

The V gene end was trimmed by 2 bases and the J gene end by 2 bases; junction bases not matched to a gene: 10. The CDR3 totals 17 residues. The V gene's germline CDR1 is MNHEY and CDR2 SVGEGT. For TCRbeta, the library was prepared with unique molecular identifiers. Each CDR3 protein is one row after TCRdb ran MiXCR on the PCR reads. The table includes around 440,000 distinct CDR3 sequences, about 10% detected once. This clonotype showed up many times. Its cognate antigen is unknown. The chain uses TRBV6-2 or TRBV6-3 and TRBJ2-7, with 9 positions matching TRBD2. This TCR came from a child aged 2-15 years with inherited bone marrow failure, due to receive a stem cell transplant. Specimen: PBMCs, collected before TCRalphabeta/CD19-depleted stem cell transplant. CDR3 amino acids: CASSYVPRSGRTYEQYF. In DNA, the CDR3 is TGTGCCAGCAGTTACGTTCCCCGTAGCGGGAGAACCTACGAGCAGTACTTC.